This T cell receptor beta chain was identified during a study of blood T cell repertoires in COVID-19. On the study more broadly: COVID-19 samples collected from the United States, Italy and Spain covered acute and convalescent phases. T cells, B-cell-depleted T cells, or PBMCs provided the cDNA or gDNA that served as material.

Germline assignment: CDR1 SSHAT and CDR2 FNYEAQ (reference sequence). V gave up 5 bases and J gave up 0 bases, with 11 bases separating them. The CDR3 runs to 15 residues. Per the original methods: How many nucleated cells were present was estimated from reference gene primer amplification. Generated by immunoSEQ multiplex PCR, the TCRdb table keeps only in-frame clones and is missing some. V, J and clone size are taken as reported in that table, and D and trimming were inferred from the DNA itself. This sample carries tens of thousands of clones, 80% to 90% of them seen once, and the ten largest clones take under 40%.

The sequencing input was peripheral blood. The clonotype was recovered from a woman older than 75 with COVID-19, enrolled during active disease. V usage is TRBV7-7 and J usage is TRBJ2-1, with TRBD1 as a possible D gene (5 bases). CDR3 sequence (DNA): TGTGCCAGCAGCCAGACAGTTAGCTCCTACAATGAGCAGTTCTTC. It translates to CASSQTVSSYNEQFF.